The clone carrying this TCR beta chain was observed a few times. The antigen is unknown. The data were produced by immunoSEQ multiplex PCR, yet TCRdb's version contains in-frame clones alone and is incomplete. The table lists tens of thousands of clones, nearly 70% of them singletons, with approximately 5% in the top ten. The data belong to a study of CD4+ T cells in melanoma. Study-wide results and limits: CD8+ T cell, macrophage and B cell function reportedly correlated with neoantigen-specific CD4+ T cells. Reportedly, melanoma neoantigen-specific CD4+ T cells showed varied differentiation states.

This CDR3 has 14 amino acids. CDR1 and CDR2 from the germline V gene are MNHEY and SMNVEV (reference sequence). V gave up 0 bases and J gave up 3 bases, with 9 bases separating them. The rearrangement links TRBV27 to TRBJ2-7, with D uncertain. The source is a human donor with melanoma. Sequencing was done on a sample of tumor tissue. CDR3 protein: CASSLSALNYEQYF. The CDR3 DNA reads TGTGCCAGCAGTTTATCGGCCCTGAACTACGAGCAGTACTTC.